This is a list of T cell receptor beta chains from one sample in a study of shared clonotypes between healthy human individuals. Clones were read by immunoSEQ multiplex PCR, and TCRdb kept only the in-frame ones, dropping some. The sample has about 590,000 clones; less than 97% are singletons. Sequenced: naive CD8+ T cells sorted from blood. The receptors stem from a woman aged 30 to 39 in good health. Each CDR3 is given with its conserved first and last residue. The D gene is left open where the match is weak. A clone size is listed for some rows: how often the clone was seen (once, few, many), or a class if it is expanded.

J	D	V	size	CDR3
TRBJ1-5	TRBD1	TRBV7-9	-	CASSPGGIGQGYNQPQHF
TRBJ2-7	TRBD2	TRBV19	-	CASSTAGASYEQYF
-	-	TRBV21-1	-	CASSKGGSGRPYEQYF
TRBJ2-3	-	TRBV6-6	-	CASKEVADTQYF
TRBJ1-1	-	TRBV29-1	-	CSVGPGEMNTEAFF
TRBJ2-1	-	TRBV7-9	-	CASRAGAWNEQFF
TRBJ2-1	-	TRBV28	-	CASSPGLTNNEQFF
TRBJ1-2	-	TRBV11-2	once	CASSLGVGPNYGYTF
TRBJ1-5	-	TRBV19	once	CASSRTVQRSNQPQHF
TRBJ2-7	TRBD2	TRBV28	-	CASSSIAGGPSYEQYF
TRBJ1-5	-	TRBV11-2	few	CASSLEGNSNQPQHF
TRBJ2-1	-	TRBV7-9	-	CASSTTTDSEQFF
TRBJ1-1	-	TRBV28	-	CASSFVREVNTEAFF
TRBJ1-5	TRBD1	TRBV19	-	CASSGQGAYQPQHF
TRBJ2-7	TRBD1	TRBV27	-	CASSFQGASYEQYF
TRBJ2-1	-	TRBV6-6	-	CASSYSGPYNEQFF
TRBJ2-3	-	TRBV5-1	-	CASSSGEFGTDTQYF
TRBJ2-1	TRBD2	TRBV29-1	-	CSVEGGRGAYNEQFF
TRBJ1-4	-	TRBV15	-	CATSSRAPTNEKLFF
TRBJ2-1	-	TRBV4-2	-	CASTTLQSSYNEQFF
TRBJ2-2	-	TRBV5-4	-	CASREGEGTGELFF
TRBJ2-7	-	TRBV6-1	-	CASLEGNRADEQYF
TRBJ2-1	TRBD1	TRBV9	-	CASSAGTGGKYNEQFF
TRBJ2-5	-	TRBV7-9	-	CASSLEGQPAPLETQYF
TRBJ2-5	-	TRBV5-4	-	CASSLEGWRETQYF
TRBJ2-1	TRBD1	TRBV18	-	CASSGTGDNEQFF
TRBJ2-1	-	TRBV9	once	CASSVDLAPPNEQFF
TRBJ1-1	-	TRBV30	few	CAWSVFDYTEAFF
TRBJ2-1	-	TRBV27	-	CASSPSSWSSYNEQFF
TRBJ2-7	TRBD2	TRBV7-8	-	CASSERLAGDAAGSQYF
TRBJ2-2	-	TRBV29-1	-	CSVVFIGELFF
TRBJ2-1	-	TRBV10-3	-	CAVRDPKTEEQFF
TRBJ2-1	-	TRBV19	-	CASSIPSRSYNEQFF
TRBJ1-2	-	TRBV19	once	CASSIGEPYGYTF
TRBJ1-1	-	TRBV6-5	few	CASSYSGGGTEAFF
TRBJ2-5	-	TRBV29-1	few	CSVVRETQYF
TRBJ1-3	TRBD1	TRBV2	-	CASSADRGTGNTIYF
TRBJ1-1	TRBD1	TRBV28	few	CASQGQLNTEAFF
TRBJ2-3	-	TRBV9	-	CASSVGWSTTDTQYF
TRBJ2-1	TRBD2	TRBV29-1	-	CSVGGSGRNWNEQFF
TRBJ1-3	-	TRBV7-9	-	CASSLGFGTSGNTIYF
TRBJ2-1	TRBD2	TRBV7-8	-	CASSLLAGGNEQFF
TRBJ1-6	-	TRBV4-1	-	CASSQQRGANSPLHF
TRBJ1-2	-	TRBV19	once	CASTGDSGPYGYTF
TRBJ2-1	-	TRBV4-1	-	CASSQARNEQFF
TRBJ1-2	-	TRBV5-6	-	CASTRGGHLNYGYTF
TRBJ2-3	TRBD1	TRBV6-5	-	CASSYATGGTDTQYF
TRBJ1-3	-	TRBV6-6	once	CASSYAWGNTIYF
-	-	TRBV4-2	-	CASSQGVEGLSSYEQYF
TRBJ2-7	-	TRBV28	-	CASSRPVGSYEQYF
TRBJ2-2	-	TRBV4-1	-	CASSQGELAAGELFF
TRBJ2-1	TRBD2	TRBV5-6	-	CASNLPSGSHNEQFF
-	TRBD1	TRBV7-9	-	CASSPGTVYEQYF